The 15 T cell receptor beta chains below all came from one sample that was sequenced in a study of CD8+ T cells in alopecia areata. It was cDNA, reverse transcribed from extracted RNA, that served as the sequencing template. Profiling relied on immunoSEQ multiplex PCR, and the TCRdb table lists in-frame clones only, not all of them. The table lists some 95,000 clones, roughly 46% of them singletons, with roughly a sixth in the top ten. Indicated treatment: oral pan-JAK inhibitor, 5-10 mg twice daily. The sample was CD8+ T cells sorted from blood, taken at week 24, from a patient treated with tofacitinib. These TCRs come from a human donor with alopecia areata.

V and J are TRBV29-1 and TRBJ2-7; TRBD1 matches 7 bases. The V gene end was trimmed by 3 bases and the J gene end by 11 bases; junction bases not matched to a gene: 13. Germline assignment: CDR1 SQVTM and CDR2 ANQGSEA. The CDR3 contains 13 residues. Here the CDR3 reads CSVETGPVGMEYF. The CDR3 bases are TGCAGCGTTGAGACAGGGCCGGTTGGGATGGAGTACTTC.

The rearrangement uses TRBV15 and TRBJ2-7; D might be TRBD2 (5 bases). V lost 3 bases to trimming and J lost 2 bases, with 23 bases between them. CDR1 is LNHNV and CDR2 is YYDKDF in the germline V gene (reference sequence). CDR3 length: 18 amino acids. CDR3: CATSRGPSRGPGAYEQYF. For the CDR3, the DNA is TGTGCCACCAGCAGGGGTCCGTCCCGGGGTCCTGGGGCCTACGAGCAGTACTTC.

This rearrangement joins TRBV6-5 to TRBJ2-7; 11 nucleotides agree with TRBD2. The CDR3 runs to 12 residues. Germline V CDR1 and CDR2: MNHEY, SVGAGI. The J segment lost 3 bases and the V segment lost 9 bases, leaving 1 base of the junction unmatched. CDR3 DNA sequence: TGTGCCAGTGGACTAGCGGGCTACGAGCAGTACTTC. It yields the protein CASGLAGYEQYF.

This clone showed up just a few times. This chain uses TRBV29-1 with TRBJ2-7; the D is unclear. The ends were cut back, 7 bases at V and 0 bases at J, with 16 bases in the middle. The CDR3 has 14 residues. From germline, CDR1 is SQVTM and CDR2 ANQGSEA. CDR3 in DNA: TGCAGCGCTGGTTCGGCACGTTCCTCCTACGAGCAGTACTTC. It encodes CSAGSARSSYEQYF.

The chain has TRBV4-3 and TRBJ2-7, with TRBD2 matching 10 bases. The CDR3 has 15 residues. V lost 1 base, J lost 4 bases, and 4 bases stayed unmatched. The V gene's germline CDR1 is LGHNA and CDR2 YSLEER. CDR3 amino acids: CASSQATAGGYEQYF. CDR3 bases: TGCGCCAGCAGCCAAGCTACAGCGGGAGGGTACGAGCAGTACTTC.

The chain combines TRBV7-9 with TRBJ2-4; D perhaps matches TRBD2 (6 bases). In germline, CDR1 is SEHNR, CDR2 FQNEAQ (reference sequence). Trimming removed 4 bases from V and 5 bases from J, with 9 bases in between. CDR3 size: 13 residues. The CDR3 sequence is CASSSPGENIQYF. The CDR3 nucleotides are TGTGCCAGCAGCTCTCCGGGAGAAAACATTCAGTACTTC.

The chain uses TRBV29-1 and TRBJ2-5; the D call may be TRBD1 or TRBD2 (5 bases each). The CDR3 loop spans 11 amino acids. Trimming removed 6 bases at V and 4 bases at J, with 9 bases between. CDR1 and CDR2 from the germline V gene are SQVTM and ANQGSEA. CDR3 sequence (DNA): TGCAGCGTCCGGGACGGAGAGACCCAGTACTTC. Protein sequence: CSVRDGETQYF.

This clone was counted between two and nine times. DNA of the CDR3: TGTGCCAGCAGCAGACCGGGACTAGCGGGAGCTGGCAATGAGCAGTTCTTC. Translation: CASSRPGLAGAGNEQFF. The rearrangement links TRBV7-9 to TRBJ2-1; 14 bases align to TRBD2. This CDR3 is built from 17 residues. V lost 5 bases, J lost 6 bases, and 9 bases stayed unmatched. CDR1 is SEHNR, CDR2 FQNEAQ, per germline (reference sequence).

The chain combines TRBV28 with TRBJ2-1; D not resolved. V lost 4 bases, J lost 4 bases, and 8 bases lay in between. This CDR3 spans 13 amino acids. The germline V gene encodes CDR1 MDHEN and CDR2 SYDVKM. The CDR3 protein is CASSSTSYNEQFF. The CDR3, as DNA: TGTGCCAGCAGTTCGACCAGTTACAATGAGCAGTTCTTC. The whole variable domain, remainder taken from reference TRBV28 and TRBJ2-1, is DVKVTQSSRYLVKRTGEKVFLECVQDMDHENMFWYRQDPGLGLRLIYFSYDVKMKEKGDIPEGYSVSREKKERFSLILESASTNQTSMYLCASSSTSYNEQFFGPGTRLTVL.

This chain links TRBV30 with TRBJ1-5; possible D gene TRBD1, 5 bases. V lost 0 bases to trimming and J lost 0 bases, with 9 bases between them. CDR3 length equals 15 residues. Germline V lookup: CDR1 GTSNPN, CDR2 SVGIG (reference sequence). CDR3 in amino acids: CAWSVPGPSNQPQHF. Written as DNA, the CDR3 is TGTGCCTGGAGTGTACCGGGGCCTAGCAATCAGCCCCAGCATTTT.

This clone was counted once. This chain connects TRBV11-3 to TRBJ1-2; D gene uncertain. CDR3 length: 15 amino acids. The V end lost 4 bases, the J end lost 3 bases, and 15 bases lay between the germline ends. Germline assignment: CDR1 SGHNT and CDR2 YENEEA. CDR3: CASSWIGRHYYGYTF. CDR3 sequence (DNA): TGTGCCAGCAGCTGGATAGGCAGGCATTACTATGGCTACACCTTC.

This clone was counted at least ten times. The rearrangement joins TRBV19 to TRBJ2-3; D remains ambiguous. With 10 bases removed from V and 1 base from J, the gap between germline ends came to 9 bases. The CDR3 covers 12 residues. In germline, CDR1 is LNHDA, CDR2 SQIVND (reference sequence). For the CDR3, the DNA is TGTGCCACCTTCAGCCGCACAGATACGCAGTATTTT. Its protein product is CATFSRTDTQYF.

This sequence joins TRBV13 and TRBJ1-1; perhaps TRBD1 as D (6 bases). V was cut by 6 bases and J by 1 base, with 12 bases left in between. Germline CDR1 reads PRHDT; CDR2 reads FYEKMQ (reference sequence). This CDR3 has 14 amino acids. The CDR3 reads CASSVDRRNTEAFF. In nucleotides, the CDR3 is TGTGCCAGCAGTGTTGACAGGCGGAACACTGAAGCTTTCTTT.

This clone rates as medium-sized. The chain carries TRBV6-4 and TRBJ1-2; D gene unclear. CDR1 is MRHNA and CDR2 is SNTAGT in the germline V gene. This CDR3 is built from 16 residues. The CDR3 bases are TGTTCCTCCCGAACAAGATCCAGGCAATCTTTCTATGGCTACACCTTC. It translates to CSSRTRSRQSFYGYTF.

The chain is built from TRBV11-2 and TRBJ1-5; the D is unclear. There are 13 residues in the CDR3. CDR1 and CDR2 (germline): SGHAT, FQNNGV. V lost 2 bases, J lost 4 bases, and 6 bases lay in between. The CDR3 DNA reads as TGTGCCAGCAGCTTAAGTGGGAATCAGCCCCAGCATTTT. It codes for CASSLSGNQPQHF.